The rows below give T cell receptor beta chains drawn from one sample of a study of regulatory T cells in long-lasting Graves disease. TCRdb re-analysed the multiplex PCR reads in MiXCR, keeping a single row per CDR3 protein. The sample includes fewer than 550,000 distinct CDR3 sequences, around 15% of them seen just once. These data also formed part of another study, on T cells in Graves' hyperthyroidism and ophthalmopathy.

The sample in question was peripheral blood mononuclear cells (PBMCs), obtained at new diagnosis, from a patient treated with antithyroid drugs. These receptors were taken from a woman aged 35 to 59 with Graves disease. Each CDR3 is given with its conserved first and last residue.

V gene	J gene	CDR3 protein
TRBV4-1	TRBJ1-3	CASSQDYYSGNTIYF
TRBV7-7	TRBJ2-1	CASSPTPGLLINEQFF
TRBV27	TRBJ2-1	CASSEKQFF
TRBV6-2/TRBV6-3	TRBJ2-3	CASSPFIPAPTGSDTQYF
TRBV2	TRBJ2-2	CASSDGPRGELFF
TRBV12-3/TRBV12-4	TRBJ1-3	CASSLDFIWRPDSGNTIYF
TRBV19	TRBJ1-1	CASSIISERNTEAFF
TRBV7-2	TRBJ2-5	CASSQPLLPGETQYF
TRBV29-1	TRBJ1-2	CSVDQGDSDYGYTF
TRBV12-3/TRBV12-4	TRBJ1-1	CASSFGNPKAFF
TRBV6-1	TRBJ1-4	CASGTPGPTNEKLFF
TRBV2	TRBJ2-2	CASRALQNTGELFF
TRBV12-3/TRBV12-4	TRBJ2-3	CAKVTGVTDTQYF
TRBV2	TRBJ2-5	CASSVGDSQETQYF
TRBV28	TRBJ1-4	CASTTSPEGEKLFF
TRBV2	TRBJ2-7	CASTLDTSYEQYF